The 22 T cell receptor beta chains presented below share a single source sample, sequenced in a study of CD8 T cells in ankylosing spondylitis. From the 5' RACE reads, TCRdb called clonotypes with MiXCR, one entry per CDR3 protein. The table lists roughly 450,000 distinct CDR3 sequences, roughly 27% of them singletons. Study findings and constraints: Roughly eight highly homologous variants formed a TCR beta motif that appeared characteristic of ankylosing spondylitis blood.

Their cognate antigens are unknown. The sequenced sample consisted of blood, either unsorted or a sorted T cell fraction (not recorded which). The receptors derive from a male donor with ankylosing spondylitis.

This clonotype was observed a handful of times. CDR3 in amino acids: CASSEGGQKMYDGYTF. As DNA, the CDR3 is TGTGCCAGCAGTGAAGGAGGACAGAAGATGTACGATGGCTACACCTTC. This rearrangement joins TRBV2 to TRBJ1-2; a weak D match, TRBD1 (6 bases). Per the germline V gene, CDR1 is SNHLY and CDR2 is FYNNEI. With 1 base removed from V and 6 bases from J, the gap between germline ends came to 18 bases. The CDR3 contains 16 residues.

This clonotype was counted once. This chain links TRBV20-1 with TRBJ2-3, with 7 bases aligning to TRBD2. This CDR3 spans 14 amino acids. CDR1 and CDR2 (germline): DFQATT, SNEGSKA (reference sequence). The J segment lost 2 bases and the V segment lost 4 bases, leaving 6 bases of the junction unmatched. The CDR3 here is CSAKQAGITDTQYF. The CDR3 coding sequence is TGCAGTGCTAAACAAGCGGGAATCACAGATACGCAGTATTTT.

The sample holds a few counts of this clonotype. The chain uses TRBV20-1 and TRBJ2-3; perhaps D is TRBD1 or TRBD2 (6 bases each). This CDR3 has 16 amino acids. Trimming shortened V by 0 bases and J by 2 bases, and 15 bases separated the two germline ends. The germline gives CDR1 DFQATT, CDR2 SNEGSKA (reference sequence). The DNA for the CDR3 is TGCAGTGCTAGAGATCGGAGGGGGGACGTCACAGATACGCAGTATTTT. Protein: CSARDRRGDVTDTQYF.

The rearrangement joins TRBV19 to TRBJ1-5, with 8 bases identical to TRBD1. CDR1 LNHDA and CDR2 SQIVND come from the germline V gene (reference sequence). The CDR3 is made up of 16 amino acids. With V trimmed by 4 bases and J by 1 base, 6 bases remained unmatched. CDR3 nucleotides: TGTGCCAGTAGTACCCCCGGACAGGGAAGCAATCAGCCCCAGCATTTT. Translation: CASSTPGQGSNQPQHF.

The V and J genes are TRBV11-2 and TRBJ2-7; possible D gene TRBD2, 6 bases. This CDR3 region has 16 residues. Germline V gene lookup returns CDR1 SGHAT and CDR2 FQNNGV. V was clipped by 1 base and J by 2 bases, with 15 bases between them. The CDR3 region has the DNA TGTGCCAGCAGCTTAGTAGGAGGGACCGACGCCTACGAGCAGTACGTC. It codes for CASSLVGGTDAYEQYV.

This clonotype was seen a handful of times. The chain joins TRBV5-1 to TRBJ1-2, with 9 bases matching TRBD1. This CDR3 has 15 residues. J was trimmed by 3 bases and V by 4 bases; bases with no gene match: 7. Germline V gene sequence: CDR1 SGHRS, CDR2 YFSETQ. The CDR3 region has the DNA TGCGCCAGCAGCCAGGGACAGGGAGGCGACTATGGCTACACCTTC. It yields the protein CASSQGQGGDYGYTF.

The chain links TRBV11-3 to TRBJ2-1; 8 bases are a match to TRBD2. V dropped 4 bases and J dropped 3; count of bases not matched to a gene: 8. The length of the CDR3 is 16 residues. Germline V gene sequence: CDR1 SGHNT, CDR2 YENEEA. In nucleotides, the CDR3 is TGTGCCAGCAGCTCGGCCGGGCTAGCGGGCTACAATGAGCAGTTCTTC. Its protein is CASSSAGLAGYNEQFF.

V gene TRBV20-1 combines with J gene TRBJ2-1; TRBD2 matches 8 bases. The trim removed 0 bases at V and 2 bases at J, leaving 9 bases unmatched. The CDR3 spans 17 residues. The germline V gene has CDR1 DFQATT and CDR2 SNEGSKA (reference sequence). Written as DNA, the CDR3 is TGCAGTGCTAGAGATCGAACCGGGAGGGATACCTACAATGAGCAGTTCTTC. This sequence encodes CSARDRTGRDTYNEQFF.

This clonotype was seen a few times. The genes are TRBV12-3 or TRBV12-4 and TRBJ1-2; unclear D gene. V lost 1 base and J lost 8, with 11 bases in between. This CDR3 is 13 amino acids long. CDR3 amino acids: CASSLDGRRGYTF. For the CDR3, the DNA is TGTGCCAGCAGTTTAGATGGTAGAAGAGGCTACACCTTC.

V is TRBV7-6 and J is TRBJ2-2, with D tentatively TRBD1 (6 bases). V dropped 1 base and J dropped 1 base, with 10 bases sitting between them. The CDR3 runs 16 residues. In germline, CDR1 is SGHVS, CDR2 FNYEAQ. CDR3 amino acids: CASSLESQGNTGELFF. The CDR3 DNA is TGTGCCAGCAGCTTAGAGTCACAGGGGAACACCGGGGAGCTGTTTTTT.

J is TRBJ2-5 and V is TRBV27; D could derive from TRBD1 or TRBD2 (5 bases each). V was cut by 6 bases and J by 2 bases, with 10 bases left in between. Germline V gives CDR1 MNHEY, CDR2 SMNVEV (reference sequence). This CDR3 is built from 13 residues. The CDR3 here is CASRPGRQETQYF. Written as DNA, the CDR3 is TGTGCCAGCAGACCGGGACGACAAGAGACCCAGTACTTC.

This clonotype was recorded only once. This chain links TRBV20-1 with TRBJ1-1, with unresolved D. This CDR3 is built from 13 residues. V was trimmed by 5 bases and J by 1 base, leaving 11 bases between them. In germline, CDR1 is DFQATT, CDR2 SNEGSKA (reference sequence). The CDR3 nucleotides read TGCAGTGCTTCTCCCACCGCGAACACTGAAGCTTTCTTT. Translation gives CSASPTANTEAFF.

This clonotype has just a few counts. The chain carries TRBV28 and TRBJ2-5; 7 bases align to TRBD1. Trimming cost V 8 bases and J 4 bases; bases outside gene matches: 16. CDR1 is MDHEN, CDR2 SYDVKM, per germline. This CDR3 comprises 16 residues. CDR3 sequence (DNA): TGTGCCAGCGGAGAGGGGAAGTTAGGGGACAGAGAGACCCAGTACTTC. Translated: CASGEGKLGDRETQYF.

The chain combines TRBV7-2 with TRBJ2-4; a weak D match, TRBD2 (6 bases). In germline, CDR1 is SGHTA, CDR2 FQGNSA. V shed 5 bases and J shed 0 bases, with 17 bases lying between them. CDR3 length: 17 amino acids. This CDR3 is CASSLWGGTLAKNIQYF. In nucleotides, the CDR3 is TGTGCCAGCAGCCTATGGGGCGGGACGCTAGCCAAAAACATTCAGTACTTC. The full variable domain, its missing parts supplied by reference TRBV7-2 and TRBJ2-4, is GAGVSQSPSNKVTEKGKDVELRCDPISGHTALYWYRQSLGQGLEFLIYFQGNSAPDKSGLPSDRFSAERTGGSVSTLTIQRTQQEDSAVYLCASSLWGGTLAKNIQYFGAGTRLSVL.

This clonotype was recorded at least ten times. V and J are TRBV7-8 and TRBJ2-1, with 7 bases identical to TRBD2. Trimming removed 9 bases from V and 8 bases from J; junction bases left unmatched: 7. The CDR3 sequence is 12 residues long. The V gene's germline CDR1 is SGHVS and CDR2 FQNEAQ. The CDR3 sequence: CASESGNDEQFF. The CDR3 nucleotides are TGTGCCAGTGAAAGCGGGAACGATGAGCAGTTCTTC.

This clonotype was observed a handful of times. The V gene is TRBV7-2, the J gene TRBJ2-3; D is ambiguous. The CDR3 totals 13 residues. Looked up from germline, CDR1 is SGHTA and CDR2 is FQGNSA. V was cut by 2 bases and J by 6 bases, with 9 bases left in between. The CDR3, as DNA: TGTGCCAGCAGCTTACAGTCCAGGGATACGCAGTATTTT. It encodes CASSLQSRDTQYF.

This clonotype was seen a few times. The V and J genes are TRBV10-1 and TRBJ2-1; possibly TRBD1 for D (5 bases). Trimming took 8 bases from V and 2 from J, leaving 13 bases between them. Germline lookup yields CDR1 WNHNN and CDR2 SYGVQD (reference sequence). The CDR3 contains 14 residues. The CDR3 region is CASFWTSTYNEQFF. In DNA form, the CDR3 reads TGCGCCAGCTTCTGGACATCTACCTACAATGAGCAGTTCTTC.

This clonotype came up a few times. This CDR3 reads CASSRGGSPEQYV. The CDR3 DNA is TGTGCCAGCAGCCGAGGGGGGTCCCCTGAGCAGTACGTC. This chain joins TRBV7-9 and TRBJ2-7; D could derive from TRBD1 or TRBD2 (6 bases each). V dropped 5 bases and J dropped 7 bases, with 15 bases sitting between them. In germline, CDR1 is SEHNR, CDR2 FQNEAQ (reference sequence). The CDR3 runs to 13 residues.

This clonotype came up many times. The chain recombines TRBV12-3 or TRBV12-4 with TRBJ2-2; 13 bases are a match to TRBD2. The J segment lost 2 bases and the V segment lost 6 bases, leaving 6 bases of the junction unmatched. The CDR3 is made up of 17 amino acids. The CDR3 protein is CASSPTSGRANTGELFF. The CDR3, as DNA: TGTGCCAGCAGCCCAACTAGCGGGAGGGCCAACACCGGGGAGCTGTTTTTT.

This clonotype was recorded a few times. This sequence joins TRBV2 and TRBJ2-1; 7 bases match TRBD2. The CDR3 spans 15 residues. With 2 bases clipped from V and 3 bases from J, the junction kept 4 bases outside the gene matches. Germline V gives CDR1 SNHLY, CDR2 FYNNEI. The CDR3 sequence: CASSESRGDYNEQFF. CDR3 DNA sequence: TGTGCCAGCAGTGAAAGCCGGGGGGACTACAATGAGCAGTTCTTC.

The table lists this clonotype with a few counts. The genes are TRBV10-2 and TRBJ2-1; D tentatively fits TRBD1 or TRBD2 (5 bases each). The germline V gene encodes CDR1 WSHSY and CDR2 SAAADI. The CDR3 has 16 amino acids. V lost 6 bases and J lost 2, with 17 bases in between. In nucleotides, the CDR3 is TGCGCCAGCAGCGAGGGTCACGGGGACCCCTACAATGAGCAGTTCTTC. It translates to CASSEGHGDPYNEQFF.

This clonotype has only one observation. This chain links TRBV6-6 with TRBJ1-4; no clear D. From germline, CDR1 is MNHNY and CDR2 SVGAGI (reference sequence). Trimming cost V 2 bases and J 13 bases, with 14 bases left between them. This CDR3 has 13 residues. CDR3 in DNA: TGTGCCAGCAGTTACGTTGAGGGATCCGGACTGTTTTTT. Translation gives CASSYVEGSGLFF.